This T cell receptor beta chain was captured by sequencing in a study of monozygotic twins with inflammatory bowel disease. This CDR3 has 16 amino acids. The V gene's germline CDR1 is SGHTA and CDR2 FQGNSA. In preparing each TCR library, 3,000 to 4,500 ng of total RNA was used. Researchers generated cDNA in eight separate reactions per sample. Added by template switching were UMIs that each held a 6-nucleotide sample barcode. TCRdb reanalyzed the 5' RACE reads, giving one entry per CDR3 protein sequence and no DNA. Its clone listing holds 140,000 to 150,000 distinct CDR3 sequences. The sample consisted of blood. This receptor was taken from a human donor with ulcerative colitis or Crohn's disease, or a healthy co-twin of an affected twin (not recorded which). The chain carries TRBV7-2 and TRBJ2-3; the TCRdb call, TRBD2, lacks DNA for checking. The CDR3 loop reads CASSAVAAVSTDTQYF.